Below are 7 T cell receptor beta chains sequenced from a single sample in a study of blood T cell repertoires in COVID-19. Libraries were prepared by immunoSEQ multiplex PCR; TCRdb keeps only in-frame clonotypes and omits some of them. This table holds approximately 87,000 clones, 85% to 90% found once. The material sequenced was peripheral blood. The receptor set was obtained from a man in his 70s with active or convalescent COVID-19.

The chain combines TRBV7-9 with TRBJ1-2, with a possible D match to TRBD1 (5 bases). V was clipped by 3 bases and J by 6 bases, with 11 bases between them. The CDR3 runs to 13 residues. The V gene's germline CDR1 is SEHNR and CDR2 FQNEAQ (reference sequence). In nucleotides, the CDR3 is TGTGCCAGCAGCTTTGACAGTTTTAATGGCTACACCTTC. Encoded protein: CASSFDSFNGYTF.

Worth noting for this clone: At one boundary the junction diverges from the germline segment, which might be a read error. The chain couples TRBV5-1 to TRBJ1-1, with 11 bases matching TRBD1. The CDR3 sequence is 15 residues long. Germline assignment: CDR1 SGHRS and CDR2 YFSETQ. CDR3 protein: CASGLDRGRNTEAFF. In DNA, the CDR3 is TGCGCCAGCGGCTTGGACAGGGGGCGCAACACTGAAGCTTTCTTT.

V and J are TRBV18 and TRBJ1-1, with a possible D match to TRBD1 (5 bases). V was pared by 4 bases and J by 5 bases, with 14 bases between. This CDR3 is built from 14 residues. CDR1 and CDR2 (germline): KGHSH, LQKENI. The CDR3 region is CASSRGGSSTEAFF. CDR3 nucleotide sequence: TGTGCCAGCTCACGGGGGGGGTCGAGTACTGAAGCTTTCTTT.

The V and J genes are TRBV20-1 and TRBJ2-1; D call uncertain. Deletions cut 5 bases from V and 7 bases from J, with 6 bases between. Germline V gene sequence: CDR1 DFQATT, CDR2 SNEGSKA (reference sequence). The CDR3 covers 10 residues. The CDR3 DNA is TGCAGTGCTGCCGGGAATGAGCAGTTCTTC. Protein: CSAAGNEQFF.

The J gene is TRBJ1-5, the V gene TRBV5-5; TRBD1 aligns across 7 bases. Per germline, CDR1 SGHKS and CDR2 YYEKEE (reference sequence). V lost 4 bases, J lost 6 bases, and 7 bases stayed unmatched. This CDR3 is built from 14 residues. The CDR3 loop is CASSPGQVSQPQHF. CDR3 DNA: TGTGCCAGCAGCCCAGGACAGGTTAGTCAGCCCCAGCATTTT.

The rearrangement uses TRBV3-1 (or the pseudogene TRBV3-2) and TRBJ1-6, with a weak D call TRBD1 (5 bases). The CDR3 extends over 16 amino acids. The germline V gene has CDR1 LGHDT and CDR2 YNNKEL (reference sequence). Trimming stripped 4 bases from V and 0 bases from J, with 10 bases between. The CDR3 coding sequence is TGTGCCAGCAGCCCGCCAGGGTTCTCCTATAATTCACCCCTCCACTTT. This translates into CASSPPGFSYNSPLHF.

This rearrangement joins TRBV6-5 to TRBJ1-2; D is uncertain. Germline V gives CDR1 MNHEY, CDR2 SVGAGI. The CDR3 is made up of 15 amino acids. The V end lost 2 bases, the J end lost 3 bases, and 13 bases lay between the germline ends. The CDR3: CASSYGQVTDYGYTF. CDR3 DNA: TGTGCCAGCAGTTACGGTCAGGTGACGGACTATGGCTACACCTTC.